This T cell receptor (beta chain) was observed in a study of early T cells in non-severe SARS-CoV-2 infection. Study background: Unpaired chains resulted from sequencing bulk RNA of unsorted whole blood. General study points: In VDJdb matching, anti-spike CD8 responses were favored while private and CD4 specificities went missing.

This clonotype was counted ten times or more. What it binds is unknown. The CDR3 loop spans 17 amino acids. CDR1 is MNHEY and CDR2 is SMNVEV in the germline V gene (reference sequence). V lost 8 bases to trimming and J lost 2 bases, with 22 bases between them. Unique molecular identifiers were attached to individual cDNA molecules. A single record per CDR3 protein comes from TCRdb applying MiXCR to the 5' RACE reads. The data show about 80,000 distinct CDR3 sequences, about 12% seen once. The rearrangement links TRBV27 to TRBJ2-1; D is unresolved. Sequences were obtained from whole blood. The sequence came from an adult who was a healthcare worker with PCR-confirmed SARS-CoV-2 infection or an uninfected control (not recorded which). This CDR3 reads CASQVWLPGVTYNEQFF. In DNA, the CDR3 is TGTGCCAGCCAAGTTTGGCTACCTGGGGTAACCTACAATGAGCAGTTCTTC.